This record concerns one T cell receptor beta chain sequence. RNA was isolated and reverse transcribed to cDNA, the sequencing template. Method: immunoSEQ multiplex PCR; TCRdb's copy keeps in-frame clones and lacks some. The repertoire holds 200,000 to 250,000 clones, more than 45% seen once, with 1.5% to 2% in the top ten. Trimming cost V 1 base and J 2 bases, with 11 bases left between them. Germline V gene sequence: CDR1 LGHNA, CDR2 YNFKEQ. The CDR3 sequence is 16 residues long. Treatment in this sample: oral pan-JAK inhibitor, 5-10 mg twice daily. These data belong to a study of CD8+ T cells in alopecia areata.

The specimen was CD4+ T cells sorted from blood, collected at week 4, from a patient treated with tofacitinib. This chain joins TRBV4-2 and TRBJ2-2; a possible D gene is TRBD1 (6 bases). This sequence was found in a human donor with alopecia areata. CDR3 region: CASSQGQGTNTGELFF. The CDR3, as DNA: TGTGCCAGCAGCCAAGGTCAGGGGACAAACACCGGGGAGCTGTTTTTT.